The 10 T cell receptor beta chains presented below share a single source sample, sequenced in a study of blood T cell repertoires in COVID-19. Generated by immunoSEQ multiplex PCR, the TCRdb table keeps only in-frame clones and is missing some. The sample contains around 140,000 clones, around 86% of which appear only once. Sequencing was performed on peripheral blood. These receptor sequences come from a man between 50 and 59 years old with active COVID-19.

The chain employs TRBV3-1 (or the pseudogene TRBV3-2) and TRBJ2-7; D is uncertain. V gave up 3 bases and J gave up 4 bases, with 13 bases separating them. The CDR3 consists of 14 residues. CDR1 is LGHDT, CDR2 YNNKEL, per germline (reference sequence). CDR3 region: CASSQSSQKYEQYF. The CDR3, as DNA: TGTGCCAGCAGCCAGTCCTCCCAGAAGTACGAGCAGTACTTC.

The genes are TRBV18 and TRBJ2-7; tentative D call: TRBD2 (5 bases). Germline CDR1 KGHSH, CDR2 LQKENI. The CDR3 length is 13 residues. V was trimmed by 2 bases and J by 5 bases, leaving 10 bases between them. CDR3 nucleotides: TGTGCCAGCTCACCAAATTGGGGAGACGAGCAGTACTTC. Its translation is CASSPNWGDEQYF.

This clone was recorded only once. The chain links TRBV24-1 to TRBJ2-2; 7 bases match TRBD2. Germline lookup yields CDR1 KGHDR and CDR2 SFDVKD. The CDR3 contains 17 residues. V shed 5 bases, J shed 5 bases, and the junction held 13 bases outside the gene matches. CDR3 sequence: CATSANRRGSGTGELFF. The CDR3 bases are TGTGCCACCAGTGCGAACCGGCGGGGTAGCGGGACCGGGGAGCTGTTTTTT.

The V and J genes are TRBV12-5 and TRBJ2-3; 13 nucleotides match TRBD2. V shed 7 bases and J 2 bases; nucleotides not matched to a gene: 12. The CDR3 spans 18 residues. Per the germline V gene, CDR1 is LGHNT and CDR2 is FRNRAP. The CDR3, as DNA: TGTGCTAGTGCCCCACGGACTAGCGGGGGATATTCCACAGATACGCAGTATTTT. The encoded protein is CASAPRTSGGYSTDTQYF.

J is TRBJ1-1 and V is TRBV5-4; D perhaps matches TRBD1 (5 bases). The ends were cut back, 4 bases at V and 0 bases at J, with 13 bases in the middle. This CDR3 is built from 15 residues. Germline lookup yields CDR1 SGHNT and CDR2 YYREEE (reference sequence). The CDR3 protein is CASSKGHLMNTEAFF. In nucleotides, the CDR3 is TGTGCCAGCAGCAAAGGACACCTCATGAACACTGAAGCTTTCTTT.

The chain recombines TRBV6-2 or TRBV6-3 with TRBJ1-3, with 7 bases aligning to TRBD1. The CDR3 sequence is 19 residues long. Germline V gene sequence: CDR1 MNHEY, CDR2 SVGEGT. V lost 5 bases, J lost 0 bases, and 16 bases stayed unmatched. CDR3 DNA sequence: TGTGCCAGCAGTCTGGACCGTCTTCGGGACAGAAACTCTGGAAACACCATATATTTT. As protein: CASSLDRLRDRNSGNTIYF.

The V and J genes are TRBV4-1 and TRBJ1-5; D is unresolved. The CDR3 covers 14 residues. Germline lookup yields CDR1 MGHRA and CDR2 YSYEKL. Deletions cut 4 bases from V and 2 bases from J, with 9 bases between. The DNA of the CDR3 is TGCGCCAGCAGCCTGAGGGAGGGCAATCAGCCCCAGCATTTT. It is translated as CASSLREGNQPQHF.

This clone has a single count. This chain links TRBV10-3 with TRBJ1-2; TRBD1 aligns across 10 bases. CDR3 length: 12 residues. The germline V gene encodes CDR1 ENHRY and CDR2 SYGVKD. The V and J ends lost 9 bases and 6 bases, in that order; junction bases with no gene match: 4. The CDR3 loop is CAIQDRGHGYTF. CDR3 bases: TGTGCCATTCAAGACAGGGGGCATGGCTACACCTTC.

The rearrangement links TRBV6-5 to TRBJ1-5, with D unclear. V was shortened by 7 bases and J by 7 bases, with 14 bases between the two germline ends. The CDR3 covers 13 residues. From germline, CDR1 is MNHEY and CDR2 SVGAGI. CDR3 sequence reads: CASTERGAQPQHF. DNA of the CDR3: TGTGCCAGCACAGAGCGGGGAGCGCAGCCCCAGCATTTT.

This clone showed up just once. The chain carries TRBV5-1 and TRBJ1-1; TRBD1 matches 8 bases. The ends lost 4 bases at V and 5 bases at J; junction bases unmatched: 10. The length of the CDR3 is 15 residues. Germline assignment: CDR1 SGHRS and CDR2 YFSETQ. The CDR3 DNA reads TGCGCCAGCAGCCCCCTCGCCGACAGGGGAACTGAAGCTTTCTTT. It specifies CASSPLADRGTEAFF.